The following is a TCR beta chain sequence with its context. This PCR relied on a set of 60 Vbeta primers and 13 Jbeta primers. Generated by immunoSEQ multiplex PCR, the TCRdb table keeps only in-frame clones and is missing some. In the table there are about 98,000 clones, 75% to 85% of which are singletons. The sample is drawn from a study of cytomegalovirus exposure and HLA in healthy donors. Germline values: CDR1 SGHNT, CDR2 YENEEA. V lost 0 bases and J lost 2; bases outside the gene matches: 7. The CDR3 is 17 residues long. Input material: PBMCs. The rearrangement uses TRBV11-3 and TRBJ2-7, with 10 nucleotides matching TRBD1. The clonotype comes from a man aged 18 to 30 in good health and CMV-seropositive. This CDR3 is CASSLDPKGTGAYEQYF. CDR3 bases: TGTGCCAGCAGCTTAGATCCAAAAGGGACAGGGGCCTACGAGCAGTACTTC.